The TCR beta chain described here comes from a study of cytomegalovirus exposure and HLA in healthy donors (dated by TCRdb to about 2017). About the full investigation: In an earlier analysis of about 560 of the donors, 276 Gb of sequence data and 90 million to 120 million unique TCR beta sequences from 180 million or so T cells were reported. Because of strong linkage in the cohort, four or five DR-DQ haplotypes were treated as single units for association and clustering. The study used immunosequencing to profile the T cell repertoires of 666 subjects and linked those repertoires to cytomegalovirus serostatus. In a later genetic analysis, genome-wide SNP genotypes for about 65% of the roughly 700 donors were used, and that subset was treated as a discovery cohort. All discovery cohort repertoires had been generated using a single sequencing platform. Rather than drawing on any new phenotypic data, the later analysis identified candidate immune exposures from TCR beta sequences and the way those sequences occurred across donors. The aim of the study was to test whether cataloging public T cell receptors could identify signatures of past pathogen exposure. A separate validation cohort of some 130 different subjects was used in addition to the approximately 610-subject first cohort. Donor age, sex, ethnicity and CMV serostatus were compiled alongside the repertoire data. A later analysis re-examined previously published TCR beta repertoires from more than 600 donors and added high-resolution HLA genotyping to investigate patterns of TCR occurrence. Among some 400 genotyped donors of the cohort, an average of around 240,000 unique TCR beta nucleotide sequences were sequenced per donor, roughly a sixth of them non-productive. To predict cytomegalovirus infection status, the study combined high-throughput TCR immunosequencing, statistical association of individual TCRs with disease status, and machine learning. Of the roughly 410 genotyped donors, 70% to 90% were placed in the genetic ancestry cluster associated with self-reported Caucasian donors. Both class I and class II loci were covered by HLA typing, at four-digit resolution. An early release covering 550 to 650 HLA-typed donors comprised about 300 gigabases of sequencing data and around 85 million unique TCR sequences. Typing coverage varied by locus: roughly 620-640 donors for A, B, C, DRB1 and DQB1; approximately 500 for DQA1; over 600 for DPA1; under 490 for DPB1. An earlier analysis of some 500 of the donors used high-throughput TCR beta sequencing to judge whether each TCR beta V gene segment behaved as functional or pseudogenic. What the authors observed across the whole study: Compared with equally common non-associated chains, HLA-associated TCR beta chains in a later analysis were more clonally expanded and had lower generation probabilities. Several of the top co-occurrence clusters appeared to be linked to parvovirus B19, influenza, CMV and Epstein-Barr virus, according to a later analysis. Most TCR sequences were seen in very few donors, while some public TCRs were found in many individuals. The study listed 164 TCR beta chains as associated with cytomegalovirus. The authors suggested that the approach could potentially be generalized to other disease states and immunological phenotypes. Compared with the approximately 600-donor mean, donors in an Asian-associated ancestry cluster had fewer N-insertions in productive TCRs, according to a later genetic analysis. According to a later analysis, most CMV-associated TCR beta chains appeared to be HLA-restricted, and the HLA associations seemed to be driven largely by CMV exposure. Correlated functional status among segregating V segments might be attributable to linkage disequilibrium, but an unknown experimental factor could not be ruled out. In an earlier analysis of some 500 of the donors, most TCR beta V segments appeared in productive rearrangements about 90% or about 30% of the time, broadly matching IMGT annotations. A cluster of highly shared sequence variants was judged likely to represent a technical artifact of the sequencing pipeline. Only TCR beta chains were sequenced in this cohort, and the absence of alpha or paired-chain data limited detectable features. An association between a missense DCLRE1C variant and V-gene and J-gene trimming of TCR beta chains was found in a later genetic analysis and replicated in an independent cohort. The classifier was reported to diagnose cytomegalovirus status with high specificity and sensitivity in both the original and validation cohorts. Because HLA typing was unavailable for some donors at each locus, only the typed subset was used in association tests. Because the 87-base-pair reads could not distinguish some IMGT-functional V segments, including TRBV6-2 and TRBV6-3, those segments were excluded. When HLA alleles, especially DR and DQ, strongly co-occurred, TCR associations were difficult to assign to individual alleles. Specific HLA alleles were associated with over 15,000 TCR beta sequences at a false discovery rate of 0.05 in a later analysis. In vitro tests confirmed that three of the cytomegalovirus-associated TCR beta chains recognize cytomegalovirus antigens. CMV serostatus was the only immune exposure information available for the cohort. A further reported finding was that TCR beta sequences accurately predicted the HLA-A and HLA-B alleles for most subjects in the first cohort. In a later analysis, the rate of TCR association differed among HLA loci, with DRB1 alleles having the most associated TCRs and HLA-C alleles having the fewest. Presence/absence analyses assumed roughly uniform sequencing depth across donors, an assumption that may not hold. Because counts were too low, about 15 rarely observed V segments, including chromosome 9 orphons, were left out of the earlier analysis of 587 of the donors.

About this clone: Its antigen is not yet known. Base qualities are not recorded, but no much larger clone differs from it by a single base.

Library preparation employed the immunoSEQ multiplex PCR assay. The multiplex PCR relied on a mix of 60 forward primers for TCR Vbeta segments and 13 reverse primers for TCR Jbeta segments. The CDR3 region of rearranged TCR beta genes was amplified from genomic DNA with a multiplex PCR assay. On the Illumina HiSeq System, the amplified TCR beta libraries were sequenced as 87-base-pair reads. On the authors' methods: A later analysis tallied roughly 76 million unique TCR beta chains across the approximately 670 repertoires, and some 10 million of those chains were shared by two or more donors. Raw reads were error-corrected and collapsed into unique sequences by a nearest-neighbor algorithm in which closely related sequences were merged to remove PCR and sequencing errors. To assign V, D and J gene segments, CDR3 sequences were aligned to IMGT reference sequences. For a sequence to be retained, a match of at least six nucleotides to both a V gene segment and a J gene segment was required. A rearrangement counted as productive if the CDR3 had no stop codons and remained in frame with V and J, and every other rearrangement counted as non-productive. CDR3 was defined by IMGT convention, running from the second conserved V-encoded cysteine to the conserved J-encoded phenylalanine. Sequences without an unambiguous match to a single V gene segment were excluded from the earlier analysis of over 500 of the donors. In an earlier analysis of several hundred of the donors, V segments were called functional above 56.7% productive rearrangements and were called segregating when the between-donor standard deviation exceeded 5%. A statistical classification framework was built to diagnose cytomegalovirus status from the catalog of TCR beta chain sequences. In a later analysis, TCR nucleotide sequences were compared against IMGT/GENE-DB human TR gene sequences so that V and J genes could be assigned. In a later analysis, CDR3 sequences and most-parsimonious VDJ recombination scenarios were assigned using the TCRdist pipeline. A later analysis defined each TCR beta chain by its CDR3 amino acid sequence plus V-gene family, and excluded reads lacking a unique V-gene family. In a later analysis, nearly 600 highly shared, low-generation-probability nucleotide sequences were removed to address suspected cross-contamination and a sequencing artifact. In a later analysis, a clonal expansion index was calculated for each public chain from normalized within-repertoire ranks of inferred template counts. Generation probabilities in a later analysis came from a VDJ recombination model fitted to out-of-frame rearrangements, and those results were checked against IGoR. A later analysis scored TCR-TCR, TCR-HLA and TCR-CMV co-occurrence with hypergeometric tests, applying a repertoire-size bias correction to TCR pairs. False discovery rates were estimated in a later analysis by permuting HLA or CMV assignments 20 times. In a later analysis, co-occurring TCRs were grouped using DBSCAN, with TCRdist sequence similarity added in when clustering inside HLA-allele-positive subsets. For co-occurrence clustering, repertoires with fewer than 30,000 or more than 120,000 public chains were excluded, along with five repertoires with anomalous nucleotide sharing. Held by TCRdb, this immuneACCESS table contains in-frame sequences only and omits some clones. Under half of the omission traces to an unresolved V gene where checked; the cause of the rest is unknown. V, J and clone size are those of that table, while D and trimming were read from the DNA. The sample yields 95,000 to 150,000 clones; roughly three fifths were counted once. The top ten hold more than 6.5% of the sample.

In the germline V gene, CDR1 corresponds to SNHLY and CDR2 to FYNNEI. From cysteine to phenylalanine, the CDR3 is 15 amino acids long. Of the read, only the CDR3 DNA is kept; its 45 bases are in frame from base 1. V has 2 bases trimmed and J has 3 bases trimmed; junction bases matching no gene number 4. The cohort was made up of roughly 670 healthy bone marrow donors. All cohort members were sampled while nominally healthy, although unrecorded immune exposures were likely present. The donor was CMV seropositive and belonged to the group of more than 250 seropositive cohort members. A peripheral blood sample was collected from each donor, and TCR beta sequencing was performed on peripheral blood mononuclear cells. Genomic DNA was extracted from the blood cell samples with the Qiagen DNeasy Blood Extraction Kit.

The receptor was derived from a woman aged 40 to 55 in good health and CMV-seropositive. The sequenced sample consisted of PBMCs. The chain couples TRBV2 to TRBJ1-5, with TRBD1 identical over 7 junction bases. CDR3 protein: CASSEFGQVNQPQHF. In nucleotide form, the sequence is TGTGCCAGCAGTGAATTCGGACAGGTCAATCAGCCCCAGCATTTT.